One T cell receptor (beta chain) is described in this entry. Its binding antigen is unknown. The sample holds no much larger clone one base away, and base qualities are not on file. The data belong to a study of shared clonotypes between healthy human individuals (dated by TCRdb to about 2020). For the wider study: A few men and a couple of women, aged 18 to 49 years, made up the cohort. The study deeply sequenced blood TCR repertoires of about five healthy adults to estimate repertoire size and the extent of clonotype sharing between individuals. To increase sequencing depth and limit assay-specific biases, TCR repertoire library preparation and sequencing were carried out by different laboratories using diverse techniques. Leukapheresis yielded between about 0.94 and 9 billion PBMCs per donor. Per donor, three plates each were used for CD4 naive and CD4 memory, two for CD8 naive, and one for CD8 memory. The paper as a whole reports these results and caveats: Across several donors, around 5% of naive CD4, roughly 3.5% of naive CD8, under 2.5% of memory CD4, and 0.3% to 0.45% of memory CD8 clonotypes were shared. Higher generation probabilities were observed for clonotypes shared by all four sorted-subset donors than for non-shared clonotypes. Pairwise subsampling indicated that sequencing depth was expected to affect the degree of clonotype sharing among donors. Sampling was restricted to blood, and TCR repertoires in tissues likely differ from the TCR repertoires found in blood. The small number of donors limited the genetic and exposure-history diversity represented. Naive subsets generally had larger estimated clonotype richness than memory subsets. Even with the large sequencing depth, rarefaction of the sorted-subset datasets indicated that sequencing was incomplete.

CD8 naive samples were obtained by positive selection for CCR7 among CD45RO-negative cells, yielding a CD45RA+CCR7+ population from which TemRA cells were excluded. The donors were healthy, HIV-negative adults who had no recently reported acute infections or vaccinations. Only Caucasian adults living in Nashville, Tennessee, USA were represented among the donors. Blood was obtained by leukapheresis, after which PBMCs were separated by Ficoll-Histopaque density gradient centrifugation and cryopreserved in liquid nitrogen vapor phase. Analytical flow cytometry was used to check the purity and quantity of every magnetically sorted T cell population. From each sorted fraction, genomic DNA was isolated and quantified by UV absorbance on a Nanodrop 2000c. Using the deep immunoSEQ assay, TCR CDR3 regions were amplified from genomic DNA by multiplex PCR. Genomic DNA extracted from each cell subset was distributed evenly over all wells of several immunoSEQ 96-well plates, and each plate served as one replicate. For sorted subsets, 150 to 200 ng genomic DNA, equal to 30,000 to 35,000 T cell genomes, was loaded into each replicate PCR. Purified libraries were measured with a Qubit 3.0 fluorometer, size-checked on a Bioanalyzer 2100, and measured again with the KAPA Library Quantification kit. Each immunoSEQ 96-well plate was sequenced on its own single-read 150-cycle Illumina NextSeq 550 flow cell. The original pipeline was this. The immunoSEQ output contained only junctional sequences without quality scores, so filtering could not match that applied to full-length reads. Sequences were annotated with PyIR, a Python wrapper for IgBLAST v1.9, and V/J genes and CDR3 were assigned using IMGT germline references. Reads were filtered out if the reads had weak V/J assignments (E-value above 1e-6), no CDR3, stop codons, out-of-frame junctions, or ambiguous translated residues. V3J clonotypes were defined by identical inferred V gene, J gene, and CDR3 amino acid sequence. Percentage overlap between repertoires was computed as shared unique clonotypes divided by the size of the smaller repertoire. Three approaches were used to assess repertoire richness: RTK rarefaction, the Chao1 estimator, and Recon v2.1 estimates of unobserved clonotypes. OLGA was used to compute generation probabilities for all TCRbeta clonotypes that the gDNA method yielded from a few donors. This is the immuneACCESS table as TCRdb keeps it, with only in-frame sequences that have V and J called. A part of the clones is gone; compared with another copy, unresolved V genes explain less than half, and the rest is unexplained. The V and J calls and the clone size are those of that table, but D and trimming were determined from the DNA. The sample contains about 820,000 clones, 80% to 95% of them found a single time. More than 20% of the sample belongs to the ten largest clones.

The CDR3 goes from the cysteine to the phenylalanine over 18 residues. Only the CDR3 part of the read is kept: 54 bases, read in frame from the first base. CDR1 and CDR2 (SNHLY, FYNNEI) derive from the germline V gene. Between the V and J ends, shortened by 5 bases and 2 bases respectively, the junction contains 24 bases. The V and J segments used are TRBV2 and TRBJ2-5; the D segment cannot be called with confidence. The receptor comes from a man aged 25-45 years in good health. Input material: naive CD8+ T cells sorted from blood. The cell subset or site label corresponds to: CD45RA+CCR7+. The CDR3 protein: CASSPPGQSQTLQETQYF. The DNA sequence is TGTGCCAGCAGTCCCCCCGGGCAATCCCAAACACTACAAGAGACCCAGTACTTC.